This is a list of T cell receptor beta chains from one sample in a study of T cells in Graves' hyperthyroidism and ophthalmopathy. TCRdb redid the calling of the multiplex PCR reads with MiXCR, one entry per CDR3 protein. The table shows about 290,000 distinct CDR3 sequences, with around 16% occurring only once. The specimen was blood. The receptors were sampled from a man aged 30-40 years with Graves' hyperthyroidism. Each CDR3 is given with its conserved first and last residue. The D gene is left open where the match is weak. A clone size is listed for some rows: how often the clone was seen (once, few, many), or a class if it is expanded.

d_gene	len	v_gene	abundance	j_gene	CDR3aa	CDR3nt
NA	13	TRBV13	many	TRBJ2-7	CASSKDSRDEQYF	TGTGCCAGCAGCAAGGATTCTAGAGACGAGCAGTACTTC
TRBD2	16	TRBV2	NA	TRBJ2-7	CVSGSGLLSPACEQYF	TGTGTCAGCGGGAGTGGACTACTTTCCCCCGCCTGCGAGCAGTACTTC
TRBD2	16	TRBV10-3	many	TRBJ2-7	CAISESIRGRAPEQYF	TGTGCCATCAGTGAGTCGATCCGCGGGAGGGCCCCCGAGCAGTACTTC
NA	13	TRBV6-5	few	TRBJ1-1	CASSLQKNTEAFF	TGTGCCAGCAGTTTGCAGAAGAACACTGAAGCTTTCTTT
TRBD1	19	TRBV5-1	NA	TRBJ2-2	CASRPGVSTGTGRAGELFF	TGCGCCAGCAGGCCAGGGGTTTCCACCGGGACAGGGAGAGCCGGGGAGCTGTTTTTT
NA	14	TRBV6-1	many	TRBJ2-2	CASKPRSYTGELFF	TGTGCCAGCAAGCCCAGGAGTTATACCGGGGAGCTGTTTTTT
TRBD1	11	TRBV12-3/TRBV12-4	many	TRBJ2-5	CASSFLGQPHF	TGTGCCAGCAGTTTCCTGGGACAGCCACACTTC
TRBD1	15	TRBV5-4	NA	TRBJ1-2	CASCRDRVHGYGYTF	TGTGCCAGCTGCCGGGACAGGGTGCACGGCTATGGCTACACCTTC
NA	15	TRBV5-6	NA	TRBJ2-2	CASSFLLGTTGELFF	TGTGCCAGCAGCTTTCTCTTGGGGACAACCGGGGAGCTGTTTTTT
NA	14	TRBV7-8	many	TRBJ1-1	CASSLVGRNTEAFF	TGTGCCAGCAGCTTAGTGGGACGAAACACTGAAGCTTTCTTT